A single T cell receptor (beta chain) is shown here with its context. Its target is unknown. The data were obtained in a study of beta chain features in type 1 diabetes. Study findings and constraints: Moderate but significant shortening of TCRB CDR3s was recorded in all four CD4+ subsets from Type 1 diabetes patients.

The germline gives CDR1 SQVTM, CDR2 ANQGSEA. Trimming at V came to 6 bases and at J to 4 bases, leaving 6 bases not matched to a gene. The CDR3 runs 12 residues. Each of the CD4+ naive, central memory, regulatory and stem cell-like memory populations was sorted via CD45RO/CCR7/CD25/CD127/CD95/CD27. The study reverse transcribed the entire isolated RNA, so it sequenced expressed TCRB transcripts. Naive, central memory and regulatory T cell samples averaged around 3.8 million reads. The table came from immunoSEQ multiplex PCR; TCRdb's copy has only in-frame clones and leaves some out. The repertoire consists of more than 300,000 clones, with over 10% occurring once and the leading ten covering approximately 0.011%.

The rearrangement links TRBV29-1 to TRBJ2-7, with 7 bases lining up with TRBD2. This receptor was identified in a woman under 30 with type 1 diabetes. The material sequenced was naive CD4+ T cells from blood. In DNA, the CDR3 is TGCAGCGTCGCCTACGGGGGGTACGAGCAGTACTTC. It is translated as CSVAYGGYEQYF.